There are a few counts of the clone carrying this T cell receptor (beta chain). The antigen is undetermined. PCR amplification relied on 60 Vbeta primers (plus 13 Jbeta primers). TCRdb's table, derived via immunoSEQ multiplex PCR, lists solely in-frame clones and lacks some. The sample has 100,000 to 120,000 clones, 75% to 90% seen once; the top ten hold 1.5% to 2%. These data come from a study of cytomegalovirus exposure and HLA in healthy donors. Points from the study as a whole: Later analysis identified 15,000 to 20,000 TCR beta sequences associated with HLA alleles, using a false discovery rate threshold of 0.05. Among TCR beta chains, those listed as cytomegalovirus-associated numbered over 150. Highest at DRB1 and lowest at HLA-C, TCR association rates differed among HLA loci in a later analysis.

The germline gives CDR1 MNHEY, CDR2 SVGAGI. The CDR3 runs 15 residues. V lost 6 bases to trimming and J lost 4 bases; unmatched junction nucleotides: 9. The chain uses TRBV6-5 and TRBJ1-5; TRBD1 agrees at 7 bases. The TCR was taken from a man in his forties or fifties in good health and CMV-seronegative. Specimen: PBMCs. The CDR3: CASRMTGPGNQPQHF. The CDR3 DNA sequence: TGTGCCAGCAGAATGACAGGGCCAGGGAATCAGCCCCAGCATTTT.